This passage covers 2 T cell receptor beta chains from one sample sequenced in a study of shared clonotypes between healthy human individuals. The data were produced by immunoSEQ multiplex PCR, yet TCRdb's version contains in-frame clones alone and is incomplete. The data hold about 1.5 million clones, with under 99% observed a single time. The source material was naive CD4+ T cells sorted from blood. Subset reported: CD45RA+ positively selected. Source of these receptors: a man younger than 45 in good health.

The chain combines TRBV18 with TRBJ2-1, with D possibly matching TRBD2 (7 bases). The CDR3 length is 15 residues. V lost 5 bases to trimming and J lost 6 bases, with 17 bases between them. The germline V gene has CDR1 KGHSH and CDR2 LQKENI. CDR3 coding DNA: TGTGCCAGCTCATCTATCCCGGGGGGCAGCAATGAGCAGTTCTTC. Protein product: CASSSIPGGSNEQFF.

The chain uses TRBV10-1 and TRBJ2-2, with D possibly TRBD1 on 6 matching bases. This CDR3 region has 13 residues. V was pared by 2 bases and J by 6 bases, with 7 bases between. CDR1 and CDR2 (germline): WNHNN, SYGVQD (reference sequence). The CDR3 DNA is TGCGCCAGCAGTGAGACAGGGCCCGGGGAGCTGTTTTTT. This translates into CASSETGPGELFF.